This T cell receptor (beta chain) was recovered during a study of shared clonotypes between healthy human individuals. Turning to this clone: As yet, its antigen is unknown.

Regarding the study as a whole: Generally, naive subsets came out with larger estimated richness than memory subsets. Represented genetic and exposure-history diversity was restricted by having few donors.

Sequenced by immunoSEQ multiplex PCR; TCRdb stores in-frame clones only, minus some. The sample records some 2.4 million clones, approximately 94% being singletons. The sequenced sample consisted of naive CD4+ T cells from PBMCs. Regarding subset: CD45RA+ positively selected. The TCR originated in a man younger than 30 in good health. Some clones in this sample may be carry-over from other donors' samples.

In DNA form, the CDR3 reads TGTGCCAGCAGCCCCGGGACCGTTGCCGGTAATGAAAAACTGTTTTTT. Its protein is CASSPGTVAGNEKLFF. The chain carries TRBV11-2 and TRBJ1-4; D might be TRBD1 (5 bases). Trimming shortened V by 5 bases and J by 4 bases, and 17 bases separated the two germline ends. The germline V gene encodes CDR1 SGHAT and CDR2 FQNNGV. This CDR3 has 16 residues. Full variable domain (remainder filled in from reference TRBV11-2 and TRBJ1-4): EAGVAQSPRYKIIEKRQSVAFWCNPISGHATLYWYQQILGQGPKLLIQFQNNGVVDDSQLPKDRFSAERLKGVDSTLKIQPAKLEDSAVYLCASSPGTVAGNEKLFFGSGTQLSVL.